This T cell receptor beta chain appears in the sequencing data of a study of T cell responses to AZD1222 COVID-19 vaccine. Study background: The study pooled second doses at about 4 or about 12 weeks. Overall study results and limits: Only a handful of AZD1222 recipients, five to seven in all, had baseline seropositivity. Along spike, vaccine-associated CD4 TCRs were found throughout, with dominance at 160-218 and 743-854. Two AZD1222 doses significantly raised spike-specific TCR breadth and depth over controls.

Assay used: immunoSEQ multiplex PCR; TCRdb lists only in-frame clones, some missing. There are some 140,000 clones in the sample; about 87% occur only once, and around 3.2% lies in the top ten. This clone was recorded only once. Its target is unknown. This CDR3 comprises 18 residues. Trimming pared 0 bases from V and 5 bases from J, leaving 22 bases between. Germline-derived CDR1 and CDR2 are LGHNA and YSLEER. The sequenced sample was peripheral blood, obtained on day 0 of AZD1222 vaccination. V usage is TRBV4-3 and J usage is TRBJ2-5; D is perhaps TRBD1 or TRBD2 (5 bases each). This sequence was found in an adult in good health. Written as DNA, the CDR3 is TGCGCCAGCAGCCAAGATCATAGGACGGGACGCAACGGGGAGACCCAGTACTTC. The encoded protein is CASSQDHRTGRNGETQYF.